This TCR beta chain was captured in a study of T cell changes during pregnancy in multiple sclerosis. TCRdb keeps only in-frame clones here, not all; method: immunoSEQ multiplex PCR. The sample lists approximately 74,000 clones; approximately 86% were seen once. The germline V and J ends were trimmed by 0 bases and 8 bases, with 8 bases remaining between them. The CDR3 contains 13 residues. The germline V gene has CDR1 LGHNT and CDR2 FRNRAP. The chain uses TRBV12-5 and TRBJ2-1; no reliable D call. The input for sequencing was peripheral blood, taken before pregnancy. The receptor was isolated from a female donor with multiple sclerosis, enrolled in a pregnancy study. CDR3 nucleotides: TGTGCTAGTGGTTTGGTACGCGGATATGAGCAGTTCTTC. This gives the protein CASGLVRGYEQFF.